The TCR beta chain described here comes from a study of cytomegalovirus exposure and HLA in healthy donors. Trimming removed 0 bases from V and 2 bases from J; junction bases left unmatched: 17. This CDR3 contains 21 residues. Germline loops: CDR1 MGHRA, CDR2 YSYEKL. Study conclusions and caveats: A few V segments could not be told apart, such as TRBV6-2 and TRBV6-3, and were left out. From TCR beta sequences, most subjects' HLA-A and HLA-B alleles were reportedly predicted accurately.

The PCR had 60 Vbeta and 13 Jbeta primers. Authors' methods: A later analysis counted around 80 million unique TCR beta chains, roughly 11 million shared. TCRdb's copy holds only in-frame clones and misses some; the assay was immunoSEQ multiplex PCR. The V and J calls and clone size come from that table; D and trimming were worked out from the DNA. The sample yields tens of thousands of clones, 70% seen once. Notes on this clone: Antigen specificity is unknown.

The specimen was PBMCs. The chain couples TRBV4-1 to TRBJ1-4; 8 nucleotides line up with TRBD1. The sequence came from a woman between 50 and 59 years old in good health and CMV-seropositive. For the CDR3, the DNA is TGCGCCAGCAGCCAAGATGTCGCCAGGGGGCGAATTTTTTCTACTAATGAAAAACTGTTTTTT. It specifies CASSQDVARGRIFSTNEKLFF.